These 21 T cell receptor beta chains came from one sample sequenced in a study of cytomegalovirus exposure and HLA in healthy donors. It was with 60 Vbeta and 13 Jbeta primers that the PCR ran. The method was immunoSEQ multiplex PCR; TCRdb's version includes in-frame clones alone and lacks a portion of them. The table includes roughly 200,000 clones, 77% detected once. Material for sequencing was PBMCs. The receptors were sampled from an older woman in good health and CMV-seropositive.

V and J are TRBV7-2 and TRBJ2-5, with 14 nucleotides matching TRBD2. CDR1 and CDR2 (germline): SGHTA, FQGNSA. The CDR3 is 18 residues long. V gave up 4 bases and J gave up 0 bases; unmatched junction bases: 7. The DNA for the CDR3 is TGTGCCAGCAGCTGGGGGACTAGCGGGGGCCTGTACCAAGAGACCCAGTACTTC. It encodes CASSWGTSGGLYQETQYF.

The chain links TRBV29-1 to TRBJ2-5, with D maybe TRBD2 (6 bases). This CDR3 is 14 amino acids long. The germline CDR1 and CDR2 sequences are SQVTM and ANQGSEA. V was cut by 5 bases and J by 4 bases, with 17 bases left in between. Written as DNA, the CDR3 is TGCAGCGTTACCAAAACCGGGACTTCAGAGACCCAGTACTTC. Its translation: CSVTKTGTSETQYF.

V gene TRBV7-2 combines with J gene TRBJ2-1; 12 bases are shared with TRBD2. V shed 5 bases, J shed 4 bases, and the junction held 12 bases outside the gene matches. The CDR3 runs to 18 residues. The germline CDR1 and CDR2 sequences are SGHTA and FQGNSA. CDR3 sequence: CASSQLAGGGPRYNEQFF. The DNA of the CDR3 is TGTGCCAGCAGCCAGCTAGCGGGAGGGGGCCCAAGGTACAATGAGCAGTTCTTC.

This sequence joins TRBV28 and TRBJ2-5, with 7 bases fitting TRBD2. This CDR3 region has 14 residues. V lost 6 bases and J lost 1; bases outside the gene matches: 5. Germline V gene data show CDR1 as MDHEN and CDR2 as SYDVKM. DNA for the CDR3: TGTGCCAGCAGAGCGGGGAGGGTCCAAGAGACCCAGTACTTC. It translates to CASRAGRVQETQYF.

V gene TRBV5-1 combines with J gene TRBJ2-7; 8 bases line up with TRBD1. This CDR3 contains 15 residues. The V gene's germline CDR1 is SGHRS and CDR2 YFSETQ. V lost 4 bases, J lost 2 bases, and 8 bases stayed unmatched. In DNA, the CDR3 is TGCGCCAGCAGCAGACCGGACAGGGAACCCTACGAGCAGTACTTC. This gives the protein CASSRPDREPYEQYF. The whole variable domain, filled in from reference TRBV5-1 and TRBJ2-7, reads KAGVTQTPRYLIKTRGQQVTLSCSPISGHRSVSWYQQTPGQGLQFLFEYFSETQRNKGNFPGRFSGRQFSNSRSEMNVSTLELGDSALYLCASSRPDREPYEQYFGPGTRLTVT.

This chain links TRBV13 with TRBJ2-7; possible D gene TRBD2, 5 bases. Germline CDR1 reads PRHDT; CDR2 reads FYEKMQ (reference sequence). This CDR3 comprises 16 residues. The V gene lost 5 bases and the J gene lost 0 bases, with 17 bases spanning the gap. CDR3 sequence (DNA): TGTGCCAGCAGCCACCGCCTTGGACTTCACTCCTACGAGCAGTACTTC. This codes for CASSHRLGLHSYEQYF.

The rearrangement links TRBV30 to TRBJ2-3, with TRBD2 matching over 11 bases. This CDR3 contains 14 residues. Germline loops: CDR1 GTSNPN, CDR2 SVGIG (reference sequence). J gave up 4 bases and V 5 bases, and 5 bases lay outside the gene matches. This CDR3 reads CAWRLAGRPDTQYF. The CDR3 coding sequence is TGTGCCTGGCGACTAGCGGGAAGGCCAGATACGCAGTATTTT.

The rearrangement joins TRBV28 to TRBJ1-4; D not resolved. The CDR3 has 12 residues. The V end was cut by 7 bases, the J end by 11 bases, with 14 bases between. Germline CDR1 MDHEN, CDR2 SYDVKM. The chain's CDR3 is CASIGGLGKLFF. Here the CDR3 DNA reads TGTGCCAGCATAGGAGGGTTAGGGAAACTGTTTTTT.

The V and J genes are TRBV27 and TRBJ1-5; 7 positions match TRBD1. J was trimmed by 3 bases and V by 5 bases; bases with no gene match: 7. Germline V gene sequence: CDR1 MNHEY, CDR2 SMNVEV (reference sequence). CDR3 length equals 15 residues. CDR3 in amino acids: CASSLVTGPNQPQHF. The CDR3 nucleotides read TGTGCCAGCAGTCTGGTGACAGGGCCCAATCAGCCCCAGCATTTT.

The genes are TRBV30 and TRBJ2-3, with D possibly being TRBD2 (6 bases). The V gene lost 5 bases and the J gene lost 1 base, with 16 bases spanning the gap. This CDR3 is built from 15 residues. Germline assignment: CDR1 GTSNPN and CDR2 SVGIG (reference sequence). Written as DNA, the CDR3 is TGTGCCTGGGGGCCTCTAGCGACTCGCACAGATACGCAGTATTTT. It codes for CAWGPLATRTDTQYF.

The chain carries TRBV2 and TRBJ2-3; 11 positions agree with TRBD2. Per germline, CDR1 SNHLY and CDR2 FYNNEI. CDR3 length equals 14 residues. The V and J ends lost 7 bases and 5 bases, in that order; junction bases with no gene match: 5. The DNA for the CDR3 is TGTGCCAGCACCCAAGGACTAGCGGGAGATACGCAGTATTTT. This sequence encodes CASTQGLAGDTQYF.

The rearrangement uses TRBV11-3 and TRBJ1-5; 11 bases are shared with TRBD1. J was trimmed by 2 bases and V by 1 base; bases with no gene match: 13. Germline lookup yields CDR1 SGHNT and CDR2 YENEEA. The CDR3 has 20 amino acids. The CDR3 DNA reads as TGTGCCAGCAGCTTAGCTTTCCGTGGACAGGGGGCCGTTTGCAATCAGCCCCAGCATTTT. It codes for CASSLAFRGQGAVCNQPQHF.

This clone was counted between two and nine times. The CDR3 region is CASSSSGGSYNEQFF. CDR3 sequence (DNA): TGTGCCAGCAGCTCTAGCGGTGGTTCCTACAATGAGCAGTTCTTC. The V gene is TRBV11-3, the J gene TRBJ2-1, with TRBD2 matching over 7 bases. The CDR3 is 15 residues long. After removal of 4 bases from V and 1 base from J, the junction contained 4 bases not matched to a gene. Germline loops: CDR1 SGHNT, CDR2 YENEEA. Based on the CDR3 plus reference TRBV11-3 and TRBJ2-1, the full variable domain is EAGVVQSPRYKIIEKKQPVAFWCNPISGHNTLYWYLQNLGQGPELLIRYENEEAVDDSQLPKDRFSAERLKGVDSTLKIQPAELGDSAVYLCASSSSGGSYNEQFFGPGTRLTVL.

The chain employs TRBV7-9 and TRBJ1-2; no definite D call. This CDR3 contains 10 residues. Germline-derived CDR1 and CDR2 are SEHNR and FQNEAQ (reference sequence). Trimming cost V 9 bases and J 14 bases, with 16 bases left between them. The chain's CDR3 is CASTLGDVTF. The CDR3 bases are TGTGCCAGTACCCTCGGGGATGTGACCTTC.

The chain is built from TRBV6-4 and TRBJ2-3; 10 nucleotides agree with TRBD1. V trimming: 2 bases; J trimming: 3 bases; junction bases outside the gene matches: 8. The CDR3 is 17 residues long. The V gene's germline CDR1 is MRHNA and CDR2 SNTAGT. The CDR3 DNA reads as TGTGCCAGCAGTGACCGACCCGGGACAGGGGTTACAGATACGCAGTATTTT. Encoded protein: CASSDRPGTGVTDTQYF.

This clone showed up just once. V gene TRBV6-6 combines with J gene TRBJ1-4; 7 bases are shared with TRBD1. Germline V CDR1 and CDR2: MNHNY, SVGAGI (reference sequence). The CDR3 has 14 residues. The V segment lost 6 bases and the J segment 6 bases; nucleotides outside the gene matches: 7. CDR3 region: CASRVTGFYEKLFF. The CDR3 DNA follows: TGTGCCAGCAGAGTGACAGGGTTTTATGAAAAACTGTTTTTT.

The chain carries TRBV5-4 and TRBJ1-2; 8 nucleotides agree with TRBD1. With 3 bases clipped from V and 7 bases from J, the junction kept 5 bases outside the gene matches. Germline V gene data show CDR1 as SGHNT and CDR2 as YYREEE (reference sequence). The CDR3 loop spans 13 amino acids. CDR3 sequence: CASSSQGAFGYTF. In nucleotides, the CDR3 is TGTGCCAGCAGCTCTCAGGGGGCGTTTGGCTACACCTTC.

This rearrangement joins TRBV5-6 to TRBJ2-1, with 10 bases that match TRBD1. Trimming removed 0 bases from V and 5 bases from J; junction bases left unmatched: 2. The CDR3 sequence is 15 residues long. Germline V gives CDR1 SGHDT, CDR2 YYEEEE. CDR3 DNA: TGTGCCAGCAGCTTGGGAGGACAGGGGGACAATGAGCAGTTCTTC. Protein product: CASSLGGQGDNEQFF.

The J gene is TRBJ2-5, the V gene TRBV6-1; 11 bases fit TRBD2. The CDR3 is 15 amino acids. Germline values: CDR1 MNHNS, CDR2 SASEGT. The V segment lost 6 bases and the J segment 5 bases; nucleotides outside the gene matches: 8. CDR3 region: CASRNSGRALETQYF. The CDR3 nucleotides read TGTGCCAGCAGGAATAGCGGGAGGGCGTTGGAGACCCAGTACTTC.

This chain connects TRBV9 to TRBJ2-1; possible D gene TRBD1, 6 bases. V was pared by 0 bases and J by 4 bases, with 14 bases between. The V gene's germline CDR1 is SGDLS and CDR2 YYNGEE. The CDR3 has 16 amino acids. CDR3 sequence (DNA): TGTGCCAGCAGCGTAGTGGCCCATGGACAGTACAATGAGCAGTTCTTC. This gives the protein CASSVVAHGQYNEQFF. The full variable domain, completed using reference TRBV9 and TRBJ2-1, is DSGVTQTPKHLITATGQRVTLRCSPRSGDLSVYWYQQSLDQGLQFLIQYYNGEERAKGNILERFSAQQFPDLHSELNLSSLELGDSALYFCASSVVAHGQYNEQFFGPGTRLTVL.

This clone is a singleton in its sample. This chain's CDR3 is CASSLNRAGVSGELFF. In nucleotides, the CDR3 is TGTGCCAGCAGCCTAAATAGGGCGGGAGTATCCGGGGAGCTGTTTTTT. V gene TRBV7-9 combines with J gene TRBJ2-2, with 7 bases fitting TRBD2. The CDR3 length is 16 residues. From germline, CDR1 is SEHNR and CDR2 FQNEAQ (reference sequence). Losses at the gene ends were 5 bases for V and 6 bases for J; bases not matched to a gene: 12.